This TCR beta chain was found in a study of preoperative IRX-2 immunotherapy in early breast cancer. Stated treatment: preoperative locoregional IRX-2 cytokine immunotherapy. Preoperative locoregional IRX-2 cytokine immunotherapy was tested in the phase Ib source study. Method: immunoSEQ multiplex PCR; TCRdb's copy keeps in-frame clones and lacks some. The data show about 42,000 clones, roughly 80% seen once. The V end was cut by 5 bases, the J end by 2 bases, with 7 bases between. The germline CDR1 and CDR2 sequences are SGDLS and YYNGEE. The CDR3 totals 12 residues. J is TRBJ1-2 and V is TRBV9; D unclear. Material: tumor tissue, obtained after IRX-2 immunotherapy. The source of this sequence is a human donor with breast cancer. This CDR3 reads CASSVLNYGYTF. For the CDR3, the DNA is TGTGCCAGCAGTGTCCTGAACTATGGCTACACCTTC.